Here is one TCR beta chain with its context. This entry is derived from a study of blood T cell repertoires in COVID-19. As for the study in general: From T cells, B-cell-depleted T cells, or PBMCs came the material, which was cDNA or gDNA.

V lost 3 bases to trimming and J lost 4 bases; unmatched junction nucleotides: 7. Germline V CDR1 and CDR2: SGHAT, FQNNGV. This CDR3 is built from 17 residues. As handled by the study authors: Counts of nucleated cells, estimated from reference gene primer amplification, were obtained. Produced via immunoSEQ multiplex PCR; TCRdb's table is partial and in-frame only. That table furnishes V, J and clone size, whereas the DNA furnished D and trimming. The data show over 200,000 clones, 84% seen once. The clonotype comes from a woman aged 80 or over with COVID-19, enrolled during active disease. The chain uses TRBV11-2 and TRBJ2-2; TRBD2 matches at 11 bases. Sequencing was carried out using peripheral blood. The DNA for the CDR3 is TGTGCCAGCAGCTTCGCTAGCGGGGGGTTGCCCACCGGGGAGCTGTTTTTT. Translation gives CASSFASGGLPTGELFF.